Below, 16 T cell receptor beta chains from the same sample are listed, as sequenced in a study of type 1 and type 2 diabetes patients. Amplification started from genomic DNA. Multiplex PCR with 30 forward and 13 reverse primers amplified the TCR beta CDR3. In TCRdb, the multiplex PCR reads were re-called with MiXCR into one record per CDR3 protein. The top ten clones hold about 13% of a sample with 280,000 or so distinct CDR3 sequences, roughly 50% of them seen once. The sample was peripheral blood mononuclear cells (PBMCs). The receptors derive from a man between 18 and 35 years old with type 2 diabetes.

This clonotype was picked up a small number of times. The DNA for the CDR3 is TGTGCCATCAGAGAGGCGGGGCAAGAGACCCAGTACTTC. Translated, it gives CAIREAGQETQYF. The V gene is TRBV10-3, the J gene TRBJ2-5, with TRBD2 as a possible D gene (6 bases). The V gene's germline CDR1 is ENHRY and CDR2 SYGVKD. The V and J ends lost 6 bases and 2 bases respectively, with 10 bases between them. The CDR3 has 13 residues.

With regard to this clonotype: This sequence may be a read error, since a much larger clone differs from it by one base. The rearrangement joins TRBV10-2 to TRBJ2-1; D remains ambiguous. CDR1 WSHSY and CDR2 SAAADI come from the germline V gene. The CDR3 runs to 11 residues. The CDR3 DNA is TGCGCCAGCAGTCCACGGTTTGAGCAGTCCTTC. Translating gives CASSPRFEQSF.

V gene TRBV6-5 combines with J gene TRBJ2-7; D not certain. Deletions cut 0 bases from V and 3 bases from J, with 9 bases between. The CDR3 covers 14 residues. Germline V lookup: CDR1 MNHEY, CDR2 SVGAGI. The CDR3 loop reads CASSYSSPDYEQYF. The CDR3 DNA reads TGTGCCAGCAGTTACTCGTCACCAGACTACGAGCAGTACTTC.

This clonotype was counted once. The rearrangement links TRBV7-3 to TRBJ2-2, with 10 bases aligning to TRBD2. This CDR3 has 14 amino acids. Per the germline V gene, CDR1 is SGHTA and CDR2 is FQGTGA. With V trimmed by 5 bases and J by 6 bases, 3 bases remained unmatched. The chain's CDR3 is CASSPGLASGELFF. DNA of the CDR3: TGTGCCAGCAGCCCGGGACTAGCGTCCGGGGAGCTGTTTTTT.

This clonotype was recorded a few times. The chain recombines TRBV6-6 with TRBJ2-2, with 7 bases lining up with TRBD2. Trimming removed 0 bases from V and 7 bases from J; junction bases left unmatched: 2. The CDR3 covers 14 residues. Germline V gene sequence: CDR1 MNHNY, CDR2 SVGAGI (reference sequence). The CDR3 DNA follows: TGTGCCAGCAGTTACTCTATAGCGGGCGGGGAGCTGTTTTTT. This gives the protein CASSYSIAGGELFF.

The chain couples TRBV19 to TRBJ1-1; TRBD1 is a possible D gene (5 bases). CDR1 and CDR2 from the germline V gene are LNHDA and SQIVND (reference sequence). The CDR3 spans 15 residues. V lost 6 bases and J lost 0, with 14 bases in between. CDR3 sequence reads: CASSGFRAMNTEAFF. The CDR3 nucleotides read TGTGCCAGTAGCGGGTTCAGGGCCATGAACACTGAAGCTTTCTTT.

As regards this clonotype: Given a much more abundant clone one base away, this may be a read error. J is TRBJ1-1 and V is TRBV10-3, with 9 bases fitting TRBD1. CDR3 length: 13 amino acids. The V gene's germline CDR1 is ENHRY and CDR2 SYGVKD. The CDR3 bases are TGTGCCACCCAGGGACAGGGAAACACTGAAGCTCTCTTT. This sequence encodes CATQGQGNTEALF.

V and J are TRBV20-1 and TRBJ2-7, with 9 bases aligning to TRBD2. V shed 5 bases and J 3 bases; nucleotides not matched to a gene: 11. Germline V gene lookup returns CDR1 DFQATT and CDR2 SNEGSKA (reference sequence). CDR3 size: 15 residues. CDR3 loop: CSARRVAGDFYEQYF. The DNA for the CDR3 is TGCAGTGCTCGTAGGGTAGCGGGAGATTTCTACGAGCAGTACTTC.

This rearrangement joins TRBV20-1 to TRBJ1-2, with D possibly being TRBD1 (5 bases). CDR1 DFQATT and CDR2 SNEGSKA come from the germline V gene (reference sequence). The germline V and J ends were trimmed by 3 bases and 2 bases, with 13 bases remaining between them. The length of the CDR3 is 14 residues. The CDR3 is CSASPAGSNYGYTF. The CDR3 DNA reads as TGCAGTGCTAGCCCCGCAGGGTCAAACTATGGCTACACCTTC.

This clonotype was seen more than once but under ten times. This chain connects TRBV19 to TRBJ1-5; D might be TRBD1 (6 bases). The V end lost 1 base, the J end lost 3 bases, and 10 bases lay between the germline ends. The CDR3 totals 15 residues. Germline V gene data show CDR1 as LNHDA and CDR2 as SQIVND (reference sequence). The CDR3 DNA sequence: TGTGCCAGTAGTATAGGTGACAGGACCAATCAGCCCCAGCATTTT. Residues: CASSIGDRTNQPQHF.

The table lists this clonotype with a few counts. A junction boundary mismatches the germline segment, possibly from a read error. This chain uses TRBV28 with TRBJ1-2, with a weak D call TRBD1 (5 bases). The germline CDR1 and CDR2 sequences are MDHEN and SYDVKM. The CDR3 is 14 residues long. The CDR3 DNA reads TGTGCCAGCAGTCCTACGCTTCAGGGAAATGGTTACACCTTC. This encodes CASSPTLQGNGYTF.

Only a few counts were recorded for this clonotype. The rearrangement joins TRBV4-2 to TRBJ2-1; perhaps TRBD2 as D (5 bases). This CDR3 has 15 amino acids. The ends were cut back, 5 bases at V and 5 bases at J, with 16 bases in the middle. Germline CDR1 and CDR2: LGHNA and YNFKEQ. The CDR3 loop reads CASSSPGRTHNEQFF. The DNA of the CDR3 is TGTGCCAGCAGCTCCCCGGGAAGGACCCACAATGAGCAGTTCTTC.

The V gene is TRBV7-2, the J gene TRBJ2-5; D gene ambiguous. Trimming stripped 6 bases from V and 0 bases from J, with 26 bases between. This CDR3 is 19 amino acids long. In germline, CDR1 is SGHTA, CDR2 FQGNSA. Here the CDR3 reads CASSVARVGDNPYQETQYF. Here the CDR3 DNA reads TGTGCCAGCAGTGTCGCCCGGGTCGGCGATAACCCGTACCAAGAGACCCAGTACTTC.

This clonotype was detected a few times. The chain combines TRBV10-2 with TRBJ2-7; D may be TRBD2 (7 bases). V lost 4 bases, J lost 1 base, and 14 bases lay in between. This CDR3 spans 15 amino acids. Germline CDR1 reads WSHSY; CDR2 reads SAAADI. In nucleotides, the CDR3 is TGCGCCAGCAGTGGGGTGGGGGGGCTTTCCTACGAGCAGTACTTC. This codes for CASSGVGGLSYEQYF.

This clonotype was detected ten times or more. V and J are TRBV2 and TRBJ2-3; D is perhaps TRBD1 or TRBD2 (5 bases each). Germline CDR1 and CDR2: SNHLY and FYNNEI. The CDR3 extends over 17 amino acids. V shed 3 bases and J shed 0 bases, with 16 bases lying between them. CDR3: CASSDALRDVSTDTQYF. The CDR3 DNA reads TGTGCCAGCAGTGATGCCCTCCGGGACGTCAGCACAGATACGCAGTATTTT.

A note on this clonotype: Compared with germline, one end of the junction differs, possibly owing to a read error. The chain employs TRBV7-2 and TRBJ1-2; 7 nucleotides align to TRBD1. CDR1 is SGHTA and CDR2 is FQGNSA in the germline V gene. The CDR3 is made up of 14 amino acids. The CDR3 spells CANSRDSTNYGYTF. CDR3 sequence (DNA): TGTGCCAACAGCCGGGACAGCACTAACTATGGCTACACCTTC. Filled out from reference TRBV7-2 and TRBJ1-2, the complete variable domain reads GAGVSQSPSNKVTEKGKDVELRCDPISGHTALYWYRQSLGQGLEFLIYFQGNSAPDKSGLPSDRFSAERTGGSVSTLTIQRTQQEDSAVYLCANSRDSTNYGYTFGSGTRLTVV.